This T cell receptor (beta chain) was sequenced in a study of T cells in Graves' hyperthyroidism and ophthalmopathy. The overall study: Any treatment followed the collection of peripheral blood at initial diagnosis.

The investigators amplified TCR beta CDR3 regions from RNA transcripts. HTBI primers were employed in a first-round RT-PCR of the TCR CDR3. One entry per CDR3 protein results from TCRdb running MiXCR on the multiplex PCR reads. The repertoire consists of over 400,000 distinct CDR3 sequences, with roughly 15% occurring once and the leading ten covering about 12%. Broader study findings: The model identified upcoming ophthalmopathy a median approximately six months ahead of onset.

The length of the CDR3 is 12 residues. Germline V gene data show CDR1 as DFQATT and CDR2 as SNEGSKA (reference sequence). With 6 bases removed from V and 5 bases from J, the gap between germline ends came to 10 bases. The cohort's ophthalmopathy patients, a group with duration under 3 months, had a Clinical Activity Score of at least 3 and a NOSPECS grade of at least 4. Thyroid ultrasound and orbital computed tomography, with clinical symptoms and serum thyroxine and TRAb, informed diagnoses. Comment on this clonotype: What it binds is not known.

This chain connects TRBV20-1 to TRBJ2-2; D perhaps matches TRBD2 (6 bases). The receptor's source is a young man with Graves' ophthalmopathy. Sample: blood. In DNA, the CDR3 is TGCAGTGCGGGACTTCTTACCGGGGAGCTGTTTTTT. This translates into CSAGLLTGELFF.